These 15 T cell receptor beta chains share one sample of origin, sequenced in a study of blood T cells in healthy people across ages. Next came a second PCR, run for about 7 to 12 cycles, which used a sample-barcoded 5' primer along with a J-beta primer mix. TCRdb processed the 5' RACE reads anew with MiXCR; each CDR3 protein has one entry. The sample yields about 1.6 million distinct CDR3 sequences, about 35% seen once. The sample was blood. The source of these receptors is a woman aged 25 to 39 in good health.

The sample holds a few counts of this clonotype. The J gene is TRBJ2-7, the V gene TRBV27, with D possibly being TRBD1 (6 bases). The CDR3 spans 14 residues. The germline CDR1 and CDR2 sequences are MNHEY and SMNVEV (reference sequence). V gave up 10 bases and J gave up 1 base, with 17 bases separating them. CDR3 residues: CATSPGQRSYEQYF. The DNA of the CDR3 is TGTGCCACCTCGCCGGGACAAAGATCCTACGAGCAGTACTTC.

The V and J genes are TRBV7-6 and TRBJ2-1; TRBD2 agrees at 10 bases. Germline V gene sequence: CDR1 SGHVS, CDR2 FNYEAQ. The V gene end was trimmed by 0 bases and the J gene end by 4 bases; junction bases not matched to a gene: 6. This CDR3 has 17 residues. The CDR3 loop reads CASSLALTSGVYNEQFF. The DNA for the CDR3 is TGTGCCAGCAGCTTAGCCCTAACTAGCGGGGTTTACAATGAGCAGTTCTTC.

This clonotype was recorded a few times. This may arise from a read error, as a much more abundant clone is one base away. J is TRBJ2-2 and V is TRBV20-1, with D perhaps matching TRBD2 (6 bases). The CDR3 contains 15 residues. Germline V CDR1 and CDR2: DFQATT, SNEGSKA (reference sequence). CDR3 DNA sequence: TGCAGTGCTAGAGCGAAAATTAGACGAACCGGGGGGCTGTTTTTT. This encodes CSARAKIRRTGGLFF.

V usage is TRBV20-1 and J usage is TRBJ1-2, with a possible D match to TRBD1 (6 bases). Germline CDR1 reads DFQATT; CDR2 reads SNEGSKA (reference sequence). Trimming left V 2 bases short and J 3 bases short, with 13 bases between. CDR3 length: 14 amino acids. In nucleotides, the CDR3 is TGCAGTGCTAGATCGACAGGCTCGTACTATGGCTACACCTTC. Translation gives CSARSTGSYYGYTF.

The chain recombines TRBV7-2 with TRBJ1-6, with D unresolved. V was clipped by 2 bases and J by 6 bases, with 11 bases between them. The CDR3 is made up of 15 amino acids. From germline, CDR1 is SGHTA and CDR2 FQGNSA. The DNA of the CDR3 is TGTGCCAGCAGCTTATCATGGGGAGTTAATTCACCCCTCCACTTT. This gives the protein CASSLSWGVNSPLHF. The variable domain in full, completed from reference TRBV7-2 and TRBJ1-6, reads GAGVSQSPSNKVTEKGKDVELRCDPISGHTALYWYRQSLGQGLEFLIYFQGNSAPDKSGLPSDRFSAERTGGSVSTLTIQRTQQEDSAVYLCASSLSWGVNSPLHFGNGTRLTVT.

This chain connects TRBV19 to TRBJ2-1; perhaps TRBD2 as D (5 bases). V was pared by 1 base and J by 7 bases, with 11 bases between. This CDR3 region has 14 residues. Germline loops: CDR1 LNHDA, CDR2 SQIVND (reference sequence). CDR3 sequence: CASSIVAGLNEQFF. CDR3 bases: TGTGCCAGTAGTATAGTGGCGGGCCTGAATGAGCAGTTCTTC.

This sequence joins TRBV7-2 and TRBJ2-5; the D gene is possibly TRBD2 (6 bases). The CDR3 is 13 residues long. In germline, CDR1 is SGHTA, CDR2 FQGNSA. The ends were cut back, 4 bases at V and 11 bases at J, with 17 bases in the middle. The CDR3 DNA sequence: TGTGCCAGCAGCTGGAGACGGGGGAATGAGCAGTACTTC. Protein product: CASSWRRGNEQYF.

This clonotype was observed a handful of times. The chain joins TRBV20-1 to TRBJ1-5; D is possibly TRBD1 (6 bases). This CDR3 is 14 amino acids long. Germline V gene data show CDR1 as DFQATT and CDR2 as SNEGSKA (reference sequence). Trimming took 5 bases from V and 7 from J, leaving 18 bases between them. CDR3 nucleotides: TGCAGTGCTGGGGCACAGGGACCGAGACAGCCCCAGCATTTT. Its translation is CSAGAQGPRQPQHF.

This clonotype has just a few counts. The V and J genes are TRBV11-3 and TRBJ2-2; 7 nucleotides align to TRBD2. This CDR3 has 15 residues. Germline trimming cut 8 bases from V and 1 base from J; bases unmatched to any gene: 7. CDR1 is SGHNT and CDR2 is YENEEA in the germline V gene. CDR3 DNA sequence: TGTGCCAGCGGTTTGGGGGGGATGAACACCGGGGAGCTGTTTTTT. Residues: CASGLGGMNTGELFF.

This clonotype was seen more than once but under ten times. The chain has TRBV5-1 and TRBJ1-4; 8 bases align to TRBD1. Germline values: CDR1 SGHRS, CDR2 YFSETQ. The junction had 9 bases not matched to a gene; V was cut back by 2 bases and J by 3 bases. This CDR3 contains 17 residues. This CDR3 is CASSFGQGNFPNEKLFF. The CDR3 DNA sequence: TGCGCCAGCAGCTTCGGACAGGGAAATTTTCCTAATGAAAAACTGTTTTTT.

The genes are TRBV24-1 and TRBJ2-7; 8 bases are shared with TRBD2. The J call may be faulty, since TRBJ2-5 better matches the DNA end. This CDR3 comprises 17 residues. Germline CDR1 KGHDR, CDR2 SFDVKD. The DNA of the CDR3 is TGTGCCACCAGTGATGCCGCCGGGAGCGGGGGTTTGGAGACCCAGTACTTC. This encodes CATSDAAGSGGLETQYF.

The CDR3 reads CASSYSKQRSAYGYTF. The CDR3 DNA reads as TGTGCCAGCAGTTACTCGAAACAGAGGTCGGCCTATGGCTACACCTTC. This chain connects TRBV6-5 to TRBJ1-2; D is ambiguous. The length of the CDR3 is 16 residues. V lost 0 bases and J 4 bases, leaving 15 bases between the germline ends. Per germline, CDR1 MNHEY and CDR2 SVGAGI.

This clonotype has just a few counts. The J gene is TRBJ1-2, the V gene TRBV12-3 or TRBV12-4; D is undetermined. The CDR3 is 13 residues long. V was cut by 2 bases and J by 3 bases, with 7 bases left in between. Written as DNA, the CDR3 is TGTGCCAGCAGTTTAAAGGCAGACTATGGCTACACCTTC. Its translation: CASSLKADYGYTF.

This chain uses TRBV7-2 with TRBJ2-5; D may be TRBD2 (6 bases). Trimming took off 1 base at V and 7 bases at J, with 16 bases between the two ends. Looked up from germline, CDR1 is SGHTA and CDR2 is FQGNSA. The CDR3 consists of 15 residues. DNA of the CDR3: TGTGCCAGCAGCTTAGACGCCGGGAGCGGTGGGACCCAGTACTTC. Translated: CASSLDAGSGGTQYF.

This clonotype turned up a few times. A read error may explain this, as a much larger clone is one base away. CDR3 protein: CSARDRGWIMSNQPQHF. In nucleotides, the CDR3 is TGCAGTGCTAGGGACAGGGGATGGATCATGAGCAATCAGCCCCAGCATTTT. V is TRBV20-1 and J is TRBJ1-5; 9 bases line up with TRBD1. Germline V lookup: CDR1 DFQATT, CDR2 SNEGSKA (reference sequence). Trimming cost V 3 bases and J 1 base; bases outside gene matches: 10. The CDR3 covers 17 residues.